The entry that follows covers one T cell receptor beta chain sequence. Source study methods: Junction-only immunoSEQ sequences carried no quality scores, so filtering differed. Profiling relied on immunoSEQ multiplex PCR, and the TCRdb table lists in-frame clones only, not all of them. V and J calls and clone size follow that table, whereas D and trimming were derived from the DNA. The sample includes 550,000 to 750,000 clones, around 90% of them seen just once. In the naive CD8 group, cells lacked CD45RO and were positively selected for CCR7, so terminally differentiated effector memory CD45RA+ cells were left out. Recent vaccinations or acute infections were absent in the healthy HIV-negative adult donors. The sample comes from a study of shared clonotypes between healthy human individuals. The sequence derives from a young man in good health. Sequences were obtained from naive CD8+ T cells sorted from blood.

CDR3 sequence reads: CASSFLYESKKGGNEQFF. CDR3 nucleotides: TGTGCCAGCAGCTTTTTGTACGAATCGAAAAAAGGGGGTAATGAGCAGTTCTTC. The chain is built from TRBV7-6 and TRBJ2-1, with D perhaps TRBD1 (6 bases). The V gene lost 3 bases and the J gene lost 7 bases, with 25 bases spanning the gap. This CDR3 is built from 18 residues. In germline, CDR1 is SGHVS, CDR2 FNYEAQ. The full variable domain, completed using reference TRBV7-6 and TRBJ2-1, is GAGVSQSPRYKVTKRGQDVALRCDPISGHVSLYWYRQALGQGPEFLTYFNYEAQQDKSGLPNDRFSAERPEGSISTLTIQRTEQRDSAMYRCASSFLYESKKGGNEQFFGPGTRLTVL.